This entry lists 21 T cell receptor beta chains sequenced from one sample in a study of vaccination and CD4 T cells after COVID-19 (dated by TCRdb to 2021 to 2024). Libraries were constructed by PCR. TCRdb records Illumina iSeq 100 as the sequencer. DNA from cultured CD4+ T cells was subjected to TCR sequencing with the Oncomine TCR Beta short-read assay at the Johns Hopkins FTIC core. The raw public reads went through TCRdb reprocessing: fastp at Q25, MiXCR clone calling, in-frame beta chains kept. Merged by CDR3 protein, the rows form single entries marked with the most common genes and DNA. This sample is represented by roughly 22,000 distinct CDR3 sequences; approximately 32% of them were singletons. Of the sample, roughly an eighth is held by the ten largest clones. This sample's treatment or condition label indicates: roughly nine-day PBMC culture with coronavirus spike peptide pools or control peptides (ViraFEST assay).

For these TCRs, the target antigens are not known. Sequenced: cultured CD4+ T cells from blood. Receptor source: a human donor with COVID-19.

This clonotype was detected a few times. The CDR3 reads CASRLQGPNYGYTF. In DNA form, the CDR3 reads TGTGCCAGCAGACTACAGGGGCCAAACTATGGCTACACCTTC. The chain couples TRBV12-3 or TRBV12-4 to TRBJ1-2; the match to TRBD1 covers 7 bases. V lost 6 bases and J lost 2; bases outside the gene matches: 6. This CDR3 has 14 residues.

V usage is TRBV7-6 and J usage is TRBJ1-1; 7 bases align to TRBD1. The CDR3 runs 14 residues. Germline trimming cut 1 base from V and 3 bases from J; bases unmatched to any gene: 2. Germline V gives CDR1 SGHVS, CDR2 FNYEAQ. The CDR3 reads CASSLVTGDTEAFF. DNA of the CDR3: TGTGCCAGCAGCTTAGTTACAGGGGACACTGAAGCTTTCTTT.

For the CDR3, the DNA is TGCAGCGTTGATCTAAATGGGGCCGGGGAGCTGTTTTTT. It translates to CSVDLNGAGELFF. The V gene is TRBV29-1, the J gene TRBJ2-2; D is uncertain. V lost 3 bases, J lost 6 bases, and 11 bases lay in between. This CDR3 region has 13 residues. Germline V gene lookup returns CDR1 SQVTM and CDR2 ANQGSEA.

This CDR3 reads CASSRHGTGQSSGNTIYF. The CDR3 bases are TGTGCCAGCAGCCGACACGGGACGGGACAGAGCTCTGGAAACACCATATATTTT. The V gene is TRBV6-1, the J gene TRBJ1-3; 7 positions agree with TRBD1. The CDR3 has 18 residues. The V segment lost 6 bases and the J segment 0 bases; nucleotides outside the gene matches: 14. Looked up from germline, CDR1 is MNHNS and CDR2 is SASEGT.

This clonotype came up a few times. The J gene is TRBJ2-1, the V gene TRBV19, with 9 bases identical to TRBD1. In germline, CDR1 is LNHDA, CDR2 SQIVND (reference sequence). The CDR3 has 14 residues. With V trimmed by 3 bases and J by 9 bases, 6 bases remained unmatched. The DNA of the CDR3 is TGTGCCAGTAGTATCCGGGACAGGGTTAGTGAGCAGTTCTTC. It codes for CASSIRDRVSEQFF.

In its sample, this clonotype was seen a few times. The chain carries TRBV20-1 and TRBJ2-7, with 12 bases matching TRBD2. The CDR3 is made up of 14 amino acids. The germline V gene has CDR1 DFQATT and CDR2 SNEGSKA (reference sequence). After removal of 6 bases from V and 0 bases from J, the junction contained 3 bases not matched to a gene. CDR3 nucleotide sequence: TGCAGTGCCCAGACTAGCGGGGGCTCCTACGAGCAGTACTTC. It codes for CSAQTSGGSYEQYF.

This clonotype was detected a few times. For the CDR3, the DNA is TGTGCCAGCAGCTGGGGAGGGCAGAACAATCAGCCCCAGCATTTT. Encoded protein: CASSWGGQNNQPQHF. This chain uses TRBV11-2 with TRBJ1-5; no firm D call. The V gene's germline CDR1 is SGHAT and CDR2 FQNNGV. The CDR3 spans 15 residues. Trimming stripped 4 bases from V and 3 bases from J, with 13 bases between. Combining the CDR3 with reference TRBV11-2 and TRBJ1-5 gives the whole variable domain EAGVAQSPRYKIIEKRQSVAFWCNPISGHATLYWYQQILGQGPKLLIQFQNNGVVDDSQLPKDRFSAERLKGVDSTLKIQPAKLEDSAVYLCASSWGGQNNQPQHFGDGTRLSIL.

The chain is built from TRBV27 and TRBJ1-4, with D maybe TRBD1 (6 bases). Germline lookup yields CDR1 MNHEY and CDR2 SMNVEV (reference sequence). The CDR3 extends over 14 amino acids. Trimming stripped 8 bases from V and 8 bases from J, with 18 bases between. The CDR3 coding sequence is TGTGCCAGCTCACGACGCACCCAGGGGGAAAAACTGTTTTTT. It encodes CASSRRTQGEKLFF.

The CDR3 sequence is CASRSTSYNSPLHF. DNA of the CDR3: TGTGCCAGCAGGAGTACCTCCTATAATTCACCCCTCCACTTT. This chain connects TRBV6-1 to TRBJ1-6; no clear D gene. The V and J ends lost 6 bases and 0 bases respectively, with 6 bases between them. Germline CDR1 reads MNHNS; CDR2 reads SASEGT. The CDR3 length is 14 residues.

This chain connects TRBV19 to TRBJ1-6, with no clear D. Germline CDR1 is LNHDA and CDR2 is SQIVND (reference sequence). The CDR3 consists of 14 residues. Trimming removed 7 bases at V and 10 bases at J, with 17 bases between. CDR3 nucleotides: TGTGCCAGTACCATAACCCCGGATGCCTCACCCCTCCACTTT. Protein sequence: CASTITPDASPLHF.

This clonotype is medium-sized by share. This sequence joins TRBV20-1 and TRBJ2-2, with D perhaps TRBD1 (8 bases). The CDR3 consists of 13 residues. Germline CDR1 reads DFQATT; CDR2 reads SNEGSKA (reference sequence). CDR3 protein: CSLRTGRAGELFF. CDR3 coding DNA: TGCAGCTTAAGGACAGGGAGGGCCGGGGAGCTGTTTTTT.

This rearrangement joins TRBV6-1 to TRBJ2-7, with 9 nucleotides matching TRBD2. Germline V gene lookup returns CDR1 MNHNS and CDR2 SASEGT. The CDR3 sequence is 14 residues long. V was pared by 6 bases and J by 3 bases, with 6 bases of the junction left unmatched. The CDR3 DNA reads as TGTGCCAGCAGCGCAAAGCGGGGGGTCTACGAGCAGTACTTC. This sequence encodes CASSAKRGVYEQYF.

As concerns this clonotype: No DNA is shown, since the ends of the CDR3 on it are uncertain; the CDR3 is the one TCRdb lists. The chain has TRBV28 and TRBJ1-2; TRBD1, the table's D call, lacks a check against the DNA. The CDR3 contains 24 residues when both ends are counted. The germline V gene has CDR1 MDHEN and CDR2 SYDVKM. CDR3 amino acids: CASSTTGEFSYEQYFGPGVYGYTF.

The chain has TRBV2 and TRBJ1-4, with D unclear. Trimming shortened V by 6 bases and J by 0 bases, and 8 bases separated the two germline ends. The CDR3 totals 14 residues. In germline, CDR1 is SNHLY, CDR2 FYNNEI. The chain's CDR3 is CASRYSATNEKLFF. CDR3 nucleotides: TGTGCCAGCAGGTACAGTGCAACTAATGAAAAACTGTTTTTT.

This clonotype has more than one count but fewer than ten. The rearrangement uses TRBV27 and TRBJ2-3; 11 positions match TRBD2. V dropped 1 base and J dropped 0; count of bases not matched to a gene: 6. The CDR3 runs 18 residues. Germline CDR1 is MNHEY and CDR2 is SMNVEV (reference sequence). CDR3 protein: CASSLWLAGGPSTDTQYF. CDR3 DNA: TGTGCCAGCAGTTTATGGCTAGCGGGGGGTCCTAGCACAGATACGCAGTATTTT.

The chain employs TRBV7-9 and TRBJ1-1, with D maybe TRBD1 (5 bases). The CDR3 loop spans 15 amino acids. Germline lookup yields CDR1 SEHNR and CDR2 FQNEAQ (reference sequence). Trimming took off 4 bases at V and 5 bases at J, with 17 bases between the two ends. CDR3 protein: CASSSTFGGITEAFF. The DNA for the CDR3 is TGTGCCAGCAGCTCTACTTTTGGGGGGATAACTGAAGCTTTCTTT.

The V gene is TRBV27, the J gene TRBJ2-7; 10 bases line up with TRBD2. The CDR3 loop spans 17 amino acids. Per germline, CDR1 MNHEY and CDR2 SMNVEV (reference sequence). V lost 8 bases, J lost 0 bases, and 13 bases stayed unmatched. CDR3 bases: TGTGCCAGCCGATCGGCTAGCGGGGGCCCTGTCTCCTACGAGCAGTACTTC. Its translation: CASRSASGGPVSYEQYF.

The gene calls are TRBV5-1 and TRBJ2-7, with 9 bases lining up with TRBD1. The CDR3 sequence is 13 residues long. Germline-derived CDR1 and CDR2 are SGHRS and YFSETQ. Trimming at V came to 0 bases and at J to 9 bases, leaving 4 bases not matched to a gene. This CDR3 is CASSLGTGDRQYF. In DNA, the CDR3 is TGCGCCAGCAGCTTGGGGACAGGGGATAGGCAGTACTTC.

The rearrangement joins TRBV27 to TRBJ2-3, with D unresolved. This CDR3 comprises 14 residues. Trimming took off 7 bases at V and 0 bases at J, with 11 bases between the two ends. In germline, CDR1 is MNHEY, CDR2 SMNVEV (reference sequence). The CDR3 region is CASIPHTSTDTQYF. CDR3 DNA sequence: TGTGCCAGCATTCCCCACACGAGCACAGATACGCAGTATTTT.

The rearrangement joins TRBV7-9 to TRBJ2-3; TRBD2 aligns across 8 bases. The J segment lost 5 bases and the V segment lost 1 base, leaving 5 bases of the junction unmatched. This CDR3 is 15 amino acids long. Germline CDR1 and CDR2: SEHNR and FQNEAQ (reference sequence). The CDR3 bases are TGTGCCAGCAGCTTAGGCGGGGGGAAGAAAGATACGCAGTATTTT. Translation gives CASSLGGGKKDTQYF.

The chain is built from TRBV24-1 and TRBJ2-3; 12 bases line up with TRBD2. CDR3 size: 16 residues. Looked up from germline, CDR1 is KGHDR and CDR2 is SFDVKD. The V and J ends lost 3 bases and 4 bases, in that order; junction bases with no gene match: 4. CDR3 DNA: TGTGCCACCAGTGATCGGACTAGCGGGGAGGCAGATACGCAGTATTTT. Translated, it gives CATSDRTSGEADTQYF.